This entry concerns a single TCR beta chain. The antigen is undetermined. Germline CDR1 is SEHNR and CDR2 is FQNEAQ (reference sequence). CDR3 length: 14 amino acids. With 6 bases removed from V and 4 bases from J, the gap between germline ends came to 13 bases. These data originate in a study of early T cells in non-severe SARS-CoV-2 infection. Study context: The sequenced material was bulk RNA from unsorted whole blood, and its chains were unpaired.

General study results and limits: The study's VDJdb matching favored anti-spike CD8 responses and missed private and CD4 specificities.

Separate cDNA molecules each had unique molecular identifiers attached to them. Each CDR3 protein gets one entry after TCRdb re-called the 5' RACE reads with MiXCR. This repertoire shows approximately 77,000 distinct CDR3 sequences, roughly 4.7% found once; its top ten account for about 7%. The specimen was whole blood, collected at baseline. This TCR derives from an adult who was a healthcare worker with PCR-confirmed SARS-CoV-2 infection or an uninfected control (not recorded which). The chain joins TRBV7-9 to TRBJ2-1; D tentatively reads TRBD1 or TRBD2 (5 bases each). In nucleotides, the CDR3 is TGTGCCAGCAGGCCCCTGGGGGAGTACAATGAGCAGTTCTTC. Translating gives CASRPLGEYNEQFF.